This TCR beta chain is from a study of shared clonotypes between healthy human individuals. Only in-frame clones appear in the TCRdb table, and some are missing; sequencing was by immunoSEQ multiplex PCR. This sample has over 400,000 clones, with approximately 94% found just once. This clone was picked up one time. Deletions cut 0 bases from V and 1 base from J, with 16 bases between. The CDR3 spans 18 residues. Germline CDR1 and CDR2: SGHRS and YFSETQ. Adult donors, all healthy and HIV-negative, had no recent acute infections or vaccinations. The chain recombines TRBV5-1 with TRBJ2-2; D is undetermined. The sequenced sample was naive CD4+ T cells sorted from blood. Subset given: CD45RA+ positively selected. The source is a young woman in good health. CDR3 protein: CASSLAGSTFRNTGELFF. Here the CDR3 DNA reads TGCGCCAGCAGCTTGGCCGGTTCGACTTTCAGGAACACCGGGGAGCTGTTTTTT.